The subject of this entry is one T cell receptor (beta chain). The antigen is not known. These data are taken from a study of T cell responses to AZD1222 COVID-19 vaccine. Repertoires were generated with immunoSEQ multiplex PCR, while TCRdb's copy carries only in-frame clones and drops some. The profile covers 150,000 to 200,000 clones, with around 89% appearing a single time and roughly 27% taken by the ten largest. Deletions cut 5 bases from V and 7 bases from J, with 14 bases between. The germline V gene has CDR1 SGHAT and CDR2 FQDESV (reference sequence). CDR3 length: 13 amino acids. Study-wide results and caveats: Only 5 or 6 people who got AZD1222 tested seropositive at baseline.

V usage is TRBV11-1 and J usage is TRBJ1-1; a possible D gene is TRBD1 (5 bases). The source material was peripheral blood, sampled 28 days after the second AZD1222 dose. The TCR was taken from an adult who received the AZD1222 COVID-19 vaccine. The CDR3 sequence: CASSPASRVEAFF. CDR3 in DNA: TGTGCCAGCAGCCCGGCGTCCAGGGTTGAAGCTTTCTTT.